This T cell receptor beta chain was sequenced in a study of human T cells and chemical hapten exposure (dated by TCRdb to about 2021). The study in broad terms: For sensitization, 2% DPC in acetone was applied to an approximately 2 cm by approximately 2 cm area of upper inner arm skin. Throughout the roughly 23-week study period, patients were also given weekly therapeutic DPC doses on the scalp. Patch tests used Finn chambers with 0.01% DPC on the upper back, scored after 6 days by International Contact Dermatitis Research Group standards. Alopecia areata with under or over 50% scalp involvement, alopecia totalis and alopecia universalis were represented in the patient cohort, which was mostly female. Libraries were pooled for sequencing, and variation in per-sample TCR yields was attributed mainly to small differences in library volumes within the pool. The study tracked peripheral blood TCR repertoire changes in vivo during primary and secondary sensitization to the hapten diphenylcyclopropenone (DPC) in alopecia patients. Blood samples were taken from patients before sensitization (week 0) and then at 2, 6 and about 24 weeks after DPC sensitization. Blood for TCR sequencing was provided by twenty-nine alopecia patients at one to four time points (pre-sensitization, 2, 6 and 24 weeks). General findings and caveats noted by the study authors: Significantly more large CDR3 similarity clusters were formed by expanded TCRs than by pre-sensitization or healthy control sets, consistent with antigen-driven responses. The number of PT1 expanded TCRs positively correlated with patch test score, significant at thresholds 8, 16 and 32 but not 4. The number of TCRs above 1 in 1000 frequency did not change with DPC sensitization; there was no evidence of global repertoire structure alterations. Repeated subsampling changed both the strength of the expansion versus patch-test correlation and the threshold at which that correlation became significant. All patients had alopecia, a presumed autoimmune disease, so their immune response might differ from that of healthy individuals.

Note on this clonotype: The antigen it recognizes is unknown. Base quality data are lacking; no much larger clone is found one base away.

Libraries were constructed by RACE. Data came from a NextSeq 500. During library preparation, unique molecular identifiers were attached to individual cDNA molecules so that TCRs could be counted quantitatively and reproducibly. Both TCR alpha and TCR beta chains were sequenced from each blood RNA sample. In the source study's methods: A median of about 87,000 TCRs per sample was observed, with a range of roughly 20,000 to 750,000. The Decombinator software suite was used to annotate V, J and CDR3 in the TCR reads. For the PS versus PT1 abundance plots, all samples were subsampled to the same number of TCRs (28,000). TCRs were defined as expanded if absent before sensitization and observed at least eight times at the 2-week time point. TCRdb passed the public sequencing reads through fastp at Q25 and MiXCR, retaining productive beta sequences. Rows matching on CDR3 protein sequence are summarized as one entry with the most common DNA and genes. The V and J calls reflect TCRdb's pipeline rather than the authors' work. This sample has fewer than 200,000 distinct CDR3 sequences in its table, and approximately 30% of those were observed once. Jointly, the top ten make up around 2.3% of the sample.

The junction shows trimming of 5 bases on V and 4 bases on J, plus 12 bases between the germline ends. The CDR3 goes from the cysteine to the phenylalanine over 13 residues. Here the CDR3 DNA is all that survives: 39 bases in frame from base 1. CDR1 SGHAT and CDR2 FQNNGV were looked up in the germline V gene. The time point tag for this specimen amounts to: patch test 3, about 24 weeks after DPC sensitization. Interpreted using the paper, the treatment or condition label stands for: therapeutic diphenylcyclopropenone sensitization with weekly scalp DPC. At every patch-test visit, the blood draw took place before the patch test was put on. Eligible patients were aged 18 to 70, diagnosed with alopecia, deemed suitable for DPC therapy, and excluded if pregnant. Total RNA was extracted from unfractionated whole blood collected in Tempus Blood RNA tubes.

This clonotype was sampled from a woman under 30 with alopecia areata. Some clones in this sample may be carry-over from other donors' samples. The receptor chain draws on TRBV11-2 and TRBJ2-7, with a tentative D gene TRBD2 over 6 matching bases. The specimen comprised whole blood, sampled in connection with sensitization to the hapten diphenylcyclopropenone (DPC). The CDR3 loop reads CASSRERLYEQYF. The bases read TGTGCCAGCAGCCGGGAGAGGTTGTACGAGCAGTACTTC.